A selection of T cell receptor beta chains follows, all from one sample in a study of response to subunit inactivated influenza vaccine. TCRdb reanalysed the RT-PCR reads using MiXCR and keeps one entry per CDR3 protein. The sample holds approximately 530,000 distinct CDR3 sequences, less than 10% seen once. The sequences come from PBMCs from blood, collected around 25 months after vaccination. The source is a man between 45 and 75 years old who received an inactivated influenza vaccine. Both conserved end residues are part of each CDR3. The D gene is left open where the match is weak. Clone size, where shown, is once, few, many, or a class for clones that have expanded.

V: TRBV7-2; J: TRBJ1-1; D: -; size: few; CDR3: CASSLWGVGTEAFF; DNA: TGTGCCAGCAGCTTATGGGGAGTGGGTACTGAAGCTTTCTTT
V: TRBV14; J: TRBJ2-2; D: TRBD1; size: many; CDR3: CASSPWGPQGAANTGELFF; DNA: TGTGCCAGCAGCCCATGGGGGCCCCAGGGGGCCGCGAACACCGGGGAGCTGTTTTTT
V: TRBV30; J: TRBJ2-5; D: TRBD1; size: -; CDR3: CAWSVGDSQETQYF; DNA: TGTGCCTGGAGTGTAGGGGACAGTCAAGAGACCCAGTACTTC
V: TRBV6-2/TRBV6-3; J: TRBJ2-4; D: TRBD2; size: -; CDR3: CASALGGSGNIQYF; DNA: TGTGCCAGCGCCCTTGGCGGGAGTGGGAACATTCAGTACTTC
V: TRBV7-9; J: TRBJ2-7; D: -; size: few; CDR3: CASSSGGRNSYEQYF; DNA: TGTGCCAGCAGCTCTGGTGGCAGGAATTCCTACGAGCAGTACTTC
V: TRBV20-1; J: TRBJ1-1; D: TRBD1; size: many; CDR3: CSARGPTGKLGGTEAFF; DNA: TGCAGTGCTAGAGGACCGACAGGGAAGCTCGGGGGCACTGAAGCTTTCTTT
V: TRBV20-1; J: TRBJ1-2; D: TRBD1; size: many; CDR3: CSARDSLQGSYGYTF; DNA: TGCAGTGCTAGAGATTCCTTACAGGGGAGCTATGGCTACACCTTC
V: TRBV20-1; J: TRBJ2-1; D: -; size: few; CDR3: CSAHAYNEQFF; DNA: TGCAGTGCTCACGCGTACAATGAGCAGTTCTTC
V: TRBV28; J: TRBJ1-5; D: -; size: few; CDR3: CASNSQGYSNQPQHF; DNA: TGTGCCAGCAACAGCCAGGGTTATAGCAATCAGCCCCAGCATTTT
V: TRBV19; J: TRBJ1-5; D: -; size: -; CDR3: CASSWGDPRLQHF; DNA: TGTGCCAGTAGTTGGGGCGACCCAAGGTTGCAGCATTTT
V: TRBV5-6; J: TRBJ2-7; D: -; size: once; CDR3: CASSGGMPSEQYF; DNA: TGTGCCAGCAGCGGCGGAATGCCGAGCGAGCAGTACTTC
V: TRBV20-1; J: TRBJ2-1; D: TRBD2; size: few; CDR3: CSAGSGLALSSYNEQFF; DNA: TGCAGTGCTGGATCGGGACTAGCATTGAGCTCCTACAATGAGCAGTTCTTC
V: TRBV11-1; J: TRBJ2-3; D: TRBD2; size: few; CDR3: CASSPQEREGRPLGDTQYF; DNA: TGTGCCAGCAGCCCCCAGGAGCGGGAGGGCCGCCCGTTGGGCGATACGCAGTATTTT
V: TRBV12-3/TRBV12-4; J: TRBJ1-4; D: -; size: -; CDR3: CASSQHGSNEKLFF; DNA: TGTGCCAGCAGTCAACACGGAAGTAATGAAAAACTGTTTTTT
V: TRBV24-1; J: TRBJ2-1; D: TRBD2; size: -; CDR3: CATSGLSYMGGPSYNEQFF; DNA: TGTGCCACCAGTGGTCTTTCTTACATGGGAGGGCCTTCCTACAATGAGCAGTTCTTC
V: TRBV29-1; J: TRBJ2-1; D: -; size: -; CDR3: CSVVRGSSYNEQFF; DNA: TGCAGCGTGGTCCGGGGTAGCTCCTACAATGAGCAGTTCTTC
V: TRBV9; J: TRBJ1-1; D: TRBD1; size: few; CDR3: CASRDRENTEAFF; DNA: TGTGCCAGCCGGGACAGAGAGAACACTGAAGCTTTCTTT
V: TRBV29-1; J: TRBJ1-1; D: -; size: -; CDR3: CSVEDPVRGYTEAFF; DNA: TGCAGCGTTGAAGATCCGGTCCGGGGGTACACTGAAGCTTTCTTT
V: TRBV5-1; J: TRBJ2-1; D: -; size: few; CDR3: CASRWAGVTYNEQFF; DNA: TGCGCCAGCAGGTGGGCAGGGGTAACCTACAATGAGCAGTTCTTC
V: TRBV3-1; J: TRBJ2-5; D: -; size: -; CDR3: CASSPGIQETQYF; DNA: TGTGCCAGCAGCCCGGGGATACAAGAGACCCAGTACTTC
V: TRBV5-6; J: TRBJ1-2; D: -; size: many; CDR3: CASSLVSGSYGYTF; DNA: TGTGCCAGCAGCTTGGTTTCCGGGTCCTATGGCTACACCTTC
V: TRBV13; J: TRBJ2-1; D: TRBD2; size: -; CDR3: CASSYRGTSGRGEQFF; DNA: TGTGCCAGCAGCTACCGCGGGACTAGCGGGAGAGGGGAGCAGTTCTTC
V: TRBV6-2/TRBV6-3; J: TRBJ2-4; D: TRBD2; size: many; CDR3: CASRLRSGRGDIQYF; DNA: TGTGCCAGCAGACTGAGGTCGGGGAGGGGAGACATTCAGTACTTC
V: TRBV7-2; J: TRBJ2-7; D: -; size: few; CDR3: CASSYRAREQYF; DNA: TGTGCCAGCAGTTACAGGGCCCGCGAGCAGTACTTC
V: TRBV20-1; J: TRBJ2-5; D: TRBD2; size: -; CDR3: CSARDGRGSQETQYF; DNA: TGCAGTGCTAGAGACGGGCGGGGGAGCCAAGAGACCCAGTACTTC
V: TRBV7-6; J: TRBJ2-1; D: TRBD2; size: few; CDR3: CASSLAGKLAGREQFF; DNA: TGTGCCAGCAGCTTAGCGGGGAAACTAGCGGGACGGGAGCAGTTCTTC
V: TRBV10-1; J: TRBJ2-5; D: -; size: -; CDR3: CAIIPPGGEEYQETQYF; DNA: TGCGCCATCATCCCACCGGGTGGGGAAGAATATCAAGAGACCCAGTACTTC